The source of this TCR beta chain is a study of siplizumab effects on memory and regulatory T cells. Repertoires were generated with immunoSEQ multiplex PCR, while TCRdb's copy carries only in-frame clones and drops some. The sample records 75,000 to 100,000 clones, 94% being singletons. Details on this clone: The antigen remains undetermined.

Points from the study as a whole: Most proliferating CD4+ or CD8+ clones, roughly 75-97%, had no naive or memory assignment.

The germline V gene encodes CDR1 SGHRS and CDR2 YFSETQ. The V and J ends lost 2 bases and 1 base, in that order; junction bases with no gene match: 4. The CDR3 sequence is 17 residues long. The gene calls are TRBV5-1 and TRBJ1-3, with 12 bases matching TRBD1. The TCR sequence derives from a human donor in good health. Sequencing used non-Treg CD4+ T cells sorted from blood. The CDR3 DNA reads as TGCGCCAGCAGCTTAGGGACAGGGGGCGCGTCTGGAAACACCATATATTTT. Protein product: CASSLGTGGASGNTIYF.